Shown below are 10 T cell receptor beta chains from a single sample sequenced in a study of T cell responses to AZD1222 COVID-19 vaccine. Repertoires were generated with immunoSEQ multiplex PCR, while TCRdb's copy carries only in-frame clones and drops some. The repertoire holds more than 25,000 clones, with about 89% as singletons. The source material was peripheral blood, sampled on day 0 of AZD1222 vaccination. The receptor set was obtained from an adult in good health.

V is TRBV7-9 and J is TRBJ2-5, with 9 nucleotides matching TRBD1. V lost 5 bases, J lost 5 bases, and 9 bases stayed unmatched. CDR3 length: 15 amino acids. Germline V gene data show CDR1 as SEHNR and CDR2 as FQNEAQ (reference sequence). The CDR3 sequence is CASSDTGGAWETQYF. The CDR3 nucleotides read TGTGCCAGCAGCGACACAGGGGGCGCGTGGGAGACCCAGTACTTC.

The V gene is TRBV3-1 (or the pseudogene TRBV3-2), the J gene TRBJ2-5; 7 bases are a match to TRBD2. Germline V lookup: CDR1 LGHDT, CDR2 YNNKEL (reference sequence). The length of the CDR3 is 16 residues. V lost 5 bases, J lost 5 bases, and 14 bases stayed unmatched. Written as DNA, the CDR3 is TGTGCCAGCAGCTTAAGGCCCGGGACTATTATTGAGACCCAGTACTTC. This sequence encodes CASSLRPGTIIETQYF.

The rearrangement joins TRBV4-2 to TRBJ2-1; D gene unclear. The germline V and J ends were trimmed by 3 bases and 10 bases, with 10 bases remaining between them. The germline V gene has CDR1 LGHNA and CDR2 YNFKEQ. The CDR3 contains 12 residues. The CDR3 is CASSQHFDEQFF. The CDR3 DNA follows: TGTGCCAGCAGCCAGCACTTTGACGAGCAGTTCTTC.

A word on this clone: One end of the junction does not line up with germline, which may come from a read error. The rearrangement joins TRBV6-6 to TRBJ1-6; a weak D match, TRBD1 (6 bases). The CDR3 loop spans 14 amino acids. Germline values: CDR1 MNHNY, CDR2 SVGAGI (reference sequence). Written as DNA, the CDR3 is TGTGCCAGCACTTACAGGGACCGCAATTCACCCCTCCACTTT. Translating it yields CASTYRDRNSPLHF.

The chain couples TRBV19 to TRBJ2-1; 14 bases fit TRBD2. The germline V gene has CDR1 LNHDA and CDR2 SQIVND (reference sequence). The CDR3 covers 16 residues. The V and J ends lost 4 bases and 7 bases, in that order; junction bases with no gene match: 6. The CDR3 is CASSSGTSGSRNEQFF. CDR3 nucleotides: TGTGCCAGTAGTAGTGGGACTAGCGGGAGCAGGAATGAGCAGTTCTTC.

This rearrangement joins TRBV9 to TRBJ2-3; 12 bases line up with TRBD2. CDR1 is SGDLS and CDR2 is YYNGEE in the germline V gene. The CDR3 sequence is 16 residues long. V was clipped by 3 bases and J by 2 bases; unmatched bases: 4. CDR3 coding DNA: TGTGCCAGCAGCGACCCTAGCGGGAGGGCCACAGATACGCAGTATTTT. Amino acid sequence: CASSDPSGRATDTQYF. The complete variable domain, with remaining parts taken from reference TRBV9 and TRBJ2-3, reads DSGVTQTPKHLITATGQRVTLRCSPRSGDLSVYWYQQSLDQGLQFLIQYYNGEERAKGNILERFSAQQFPDLHSELNLSSLELGDSALYFCASSDPSGRATDTQYFGPGTRLTVL.

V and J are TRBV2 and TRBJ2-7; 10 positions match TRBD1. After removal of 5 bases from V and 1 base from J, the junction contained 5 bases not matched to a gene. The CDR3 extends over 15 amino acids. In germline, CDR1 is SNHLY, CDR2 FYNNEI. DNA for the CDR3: TGTGCCAGCAGTCTAAGGGGACAGGGGTCCTACGAGCAGTACTTC. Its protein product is CASSLRGQGSYEQYF.

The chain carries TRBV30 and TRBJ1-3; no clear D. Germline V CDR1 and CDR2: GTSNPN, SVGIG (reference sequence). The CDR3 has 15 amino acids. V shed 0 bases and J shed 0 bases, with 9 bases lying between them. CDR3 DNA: TGTGCCTGGAGTGTAAGGGCCTTCTCTGGAAACACCATATATTTT. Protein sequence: CAWSVRAFSGNTIYF.

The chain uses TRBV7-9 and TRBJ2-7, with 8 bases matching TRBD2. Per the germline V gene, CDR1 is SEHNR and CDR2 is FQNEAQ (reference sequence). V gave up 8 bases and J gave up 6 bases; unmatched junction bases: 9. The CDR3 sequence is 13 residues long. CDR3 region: CASGGGRAGEQYF. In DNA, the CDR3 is TGTGCCAGCGGCGGGGGGAGGGCCGGCGAGCAGTACTTC. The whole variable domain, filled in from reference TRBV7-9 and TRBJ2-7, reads DTGVSQNPRHKITKRGQNVTFRCDPISEHNRLYWYRQTLGQGPEFLTYFQNEAQLEKSRLLSDRFSAERPKGSFSTLEIQRTEQGDSAMYLCASGGGRAGEQYFGPGTRLTVT.

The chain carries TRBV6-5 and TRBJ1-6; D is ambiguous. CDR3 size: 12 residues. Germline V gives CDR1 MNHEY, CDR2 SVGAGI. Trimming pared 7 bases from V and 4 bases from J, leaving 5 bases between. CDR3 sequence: CASKEYNSPLHF. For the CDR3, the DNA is TGTGCCAGCAAGGAGTATAATTCACCCCTCCACTTT.